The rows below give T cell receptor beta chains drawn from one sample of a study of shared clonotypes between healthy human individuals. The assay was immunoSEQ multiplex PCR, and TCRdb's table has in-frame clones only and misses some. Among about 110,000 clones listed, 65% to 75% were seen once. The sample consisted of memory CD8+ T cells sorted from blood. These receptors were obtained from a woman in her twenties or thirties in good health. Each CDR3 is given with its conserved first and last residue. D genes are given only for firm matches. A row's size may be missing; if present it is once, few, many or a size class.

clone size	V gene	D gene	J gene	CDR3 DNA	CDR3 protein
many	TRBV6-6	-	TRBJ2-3	TGTGCCACCCAATTACTAGATACGCAGTATTTT	CATQLLDTQYF
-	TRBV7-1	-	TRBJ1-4	TGTGCCAGCAGCTTATTAGGTGAAAAACTGTTTTTT	CASSLLGEKLFF
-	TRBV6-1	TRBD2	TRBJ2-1	TGTGCCAGCAGTGAAATTCGGGGGCTGGGACTAGATGAGCAGTTCTTC	CASSEIRGLGLDEQFF
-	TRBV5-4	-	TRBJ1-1	TGTGCCAGCAGGACCGACAGGACCTACACTGAAGCTTTCTTT	CASRTDRTYTEAFF
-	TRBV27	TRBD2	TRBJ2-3	TGTGCCAGCAGTTTATGGGGCGGGAGTTTTATTGCAGATACGCAGTATTTT	CASSLWGGSFIADTQYF
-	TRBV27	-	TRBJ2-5	TGTGCCAGCAGTCCCAGACCGCAAGAGACCCAGTACTTC	CASSPRPQETQYF
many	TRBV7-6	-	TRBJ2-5	TGTGCCAGCAGCTTAGAGTACGGGGGCCCGCGGGAGACCCAGTACTTC	CASSLEYGGPRETQYF
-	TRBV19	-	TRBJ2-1	TGTGCCAGTACCGCCTGGGCGAGCAATGAGCAGTTCTTC	CASTAWASNEQFF
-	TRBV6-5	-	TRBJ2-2	TGTGCCAGCAGAACCTCCGGGGAGCTGTTTTTT	CASRTSGELFF
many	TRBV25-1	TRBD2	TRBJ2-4	TGTGCCAGCAGTGTATCCGGGGGGGTAGCCAAAAACATTCAGTACTTC	CASSVSGGVAKNIQYF
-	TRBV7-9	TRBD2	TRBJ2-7	TGTGCCAGCAGCTTTAGCGGGAGGGGGTCCTACGAGCAGTACTTC	CASSFSGRGSYEQYF
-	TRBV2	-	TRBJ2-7	TGTGCCAGCTTTGACAGAAACTCCTACGAGCAGTACTTC	CASFDRNSYEQYF
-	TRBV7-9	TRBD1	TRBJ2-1	TGTGCCAGCAGCCCCGACAGGGTCGGACAGTTCTTC	CASSPDRVGQFF
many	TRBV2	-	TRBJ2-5	TGTGCCAGCAGTGACGGGTTAGAGACCCAGTACTTC	CASSDGLETQYF
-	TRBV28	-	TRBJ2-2	TGTGCCAGCAATAATCCTAGGCCCACCGGGGAGCTGTTTTTT	CASNNPRPTGELFF